This T cell receptor (beta chain) stems from a study of early T cells in non-severe SARS-CoV-2 infection. Study-wide background: Sequencing used unsorted whole-blood bulk RNA, so chains lack pairing.

Molecules of cDNA were individually given unique molecular identifiers that were attached to them. Each CDR3 protein is one row after TCRdb ran MiXCR on the 5' RACE reads. The sample carries tens of thousands of distinct CDR3 sequences, 5.6% recorded once. Germline CDR1 is SGHKS and CDR2 is YYEKEE (reference sequence). This CDR3 spans 16 amino acids. The V segment lost 5 bases and the J segment 1 base; nucleotides outside the gene matches: 5. Worth noting for this clonotype: Its antigen is not identified.

General study findings and limits: Matching with VDJdb favored anti-spike CD8 responses (missing private and CD4 specificities).

The clonotype comes from an adult who was a healthcare worker with PCR-confirmed SARS-CoV-2 infection or an uninfected control (not recorded which). This chain joins TRBV5-5 and TRBJ2-2; 10 nucleotides match TRBD1. Sequencing input: whole blood. This CDR3 reads CASRRDRGQNTGELFF. CDR3 nucleotide sequence: TGTGCCAGCAGGCGGGACAGGGGACAGAACACCGGGGAGCTGTTTTTT.